These T cell receptor beta chains were read from a single sample in a study of CD8 T cells in ankylosing spondylitis. Via MiXCR, TCRdb re-called the 5' RACE reads, giving one row per CDR3 protein. The table has about 320,000 distinct CDR3 sequences, roughly 12% seen once. The specimen was blood, either unsorted or a sorted T cell fraction (not recorded which). Receptors originate from a female donor with ankylosing spondylitis or in good health (not recorded which). Each CDR3 is given with its conserved first and last residue. Each record gives: J gene, D gene, V gene, clone size, CDR3 protein, CDR3 DNA. D genes are given only for firm matches. Size is stated for part of the rows, as once, few or many counts, or as a class when the clone is expanded.

>TRBJ1-6|NA|TRBV6-5|many
CASSYSRSSSYNSPLHF
TGTGCCAGCAGTTACTCGAGGTCGAGCTCCTATAATTCACCCCTCCACTTT
>TRBJ2-7|TRBD1|TRBV7-2|NA
CASSLASRGLYEQYF
TGTGCCAGCAGCTTAGCATCCAGGGGGCTGTACGAGCAGTACTTC
>TRBJ2-7|TRBD1|TRBV20-1|NA
CSAGTGTGQEQYF
TGCAGTGCTGGAACCGGGACAGGGCAGGAGCAGTACTTC
>TRBJ2-3|TRBD1|TRBV5-5|few
CASSVGQYTDTQYF
TGTGCCAGCAGCGTGGGACAGTACACAGATACGCAGTATTTT
>TRBJ2-7|TRBD2|TRBV5-1|NA
CASSRATSGGTYSYEQYF
TGCGCCAGCAGCCGGGCTACTAGCGGGGGGACGTACTCCTACGAGCAGTACTTC
>TRBJ2-1|TRBD2|TRBV6-2/TRBV6-3|many
CASRPLAGVYNEQFF
TGTGCCAGCAGACCCCTAGCGGGAGTCTACAATGAGCAGTTCTTC
>TRBJ2-3|TRBD2|TRBV20-1|few
CSATGGTSGSIMSTDTQYF
TGCAGTGCTACAGGTGGGACTAGCGGGAGTATAATGAGCACAGATACGCAGTATTTT
>TRBJ2-7|NA|TRBV20-1|many
CSPLGPGQTYEQYF
TGCAGTCCACTAGGCCCGGGACAAACCTACGAGCAGTACTTC
>TRBJ2-6|NA|TRBV3-1|once
CATCQVIDSLSSGANVLTF
TGTGCCACCTGCCAAGTCATCGACAGTCTGAGCTCTGGGGCCAACGTCCTGACTTTC
>TRBJ2-3|TRBD2|TRBV20-1|few
CSARDSLLAGGPDTQYF
TGCAGTGCTAGAGATTCCCTACTAGCGGGGGGGCCAGATACGCAGTATTTT
>TRBJ2-1|TRBD2|TRBV29-1|many
CSVEALAGVYNEQFF
TGCAGCGTTGAAGCTCTAGCGGGTGTCTACAATGAGCAGTTCTTC
>TRBJ2-7|NA|TRBV7-9|few
CASSSSDTVTYEQYF
TGTGCCAGCAGCTCTTCGGACACGGTGACCTACGAGCAGTACTTC
>TRBJ2-1|TRBD2|TRBV5-5|NA
CASSRTSGRGSYNEQFF
TGTGCCAGCAGCCGGACTAGCGGGAGAGGCTCCTACAATGAGCAGTTCTTC
>TRBJ1-6|NA|TRBV14|many
CASSRVGSLRSSYNSPLHF
TGTGCCAGCAGCCGTGTAGGTAGCCTTCGAAGCTCCTATAATTCACCCCTCCACTTT
>TRBJ2-7|NA|TRBV20-1|many
CSARGTAYEQYF
TGCAGTGCTAGAGGGACGGCCTACGAGCAGTACTTC
>TRBJ1-5|NA|TRBV19|many
CASTPTAGNSNQPQHF
TGTGCCAGTACCCCTACGGCTGGCAATAGCAATCAGCCCCAGCATTTT